What follows are 7 T cell receptor beta chains derived from one specimen sequenced in a study of blood T cells in healthy people across ages (dated by TCRdb to about 2015). The protocol used for the library was 5' RACE. Sequencing took place on an Illumina HiSeq 2500. A second PCR of about 7 to 12 cycles was run with a J-beta primer mix and a sample-barcoded 5' primer. Starting from the raw public reads, TCRdb applied fastp trimming at Q25, assembled clones with MiXCR and retained in-frame beta chains. CDR3 protein duplicates are merged, each entry listing the most common genes and DNA. A total of under 1 million distinct CDR3 sequences appear in this sample, roughly 44% of them only once. In total, the top ten clones hold 15% to 25% of the sample. Sequences were obtained from blood. The receptors here all came from a man aged 60 to 69 in good health.

J is TRBJ2-7 and V is TRBV6-5; tentative D call: TRBD1 (6 bases). This CDR3 is 14 amino acids long. Trimming pared 4 bases from V and 5 bases from J, leaving 15 bases between. CDR1 and CDR2 from the germline V gene are MNHEY and SVGAGI. CDR3 coding DNA: TGTGCCAGCAGTTCCACAGGGTCTCTCGACGAGCAGTACTTC. Translation gives CASSSTGSLDEQYF.

J is TRBJ1-1 and V is TRBV20-1; possibly TRBD1 for D (5 bases). From germline, CDR1 is DFQATT and CDR2 SNEGSKA (reference sequence). The CDR3 consists of 15 residues. Trimming shortened V by 2 bases and J by 1 base, and 14 bases separated the two germline ends. CDR3 DNA sequence: TGCAGTGCTAGATCGGGACCGAGAACGAACACTGAAGCTTTCTTT. Translating it yields CSARSGPRTNTEAFF.

The chain links TRBV6-6 to TRBJ2-7, with a tentative D call TRBD1 (5 bases). Germline CDR1 and CDR2: MNHNY and SVGAGI (reference sequence). The CDR3 is made up of 13 amino acids. Trimming stripped 6 bases from V and 2 bases from J, with 11 bases between. The CDR3 sequence: CASRETEPYEQYF. The CDR3 DNA reads as TGTGCCAGCAGGGAGACAGAGCCCTACGAGCAGTACTTC.

This clonotype was observed many times. The chain joins TRBV12-3 or TRBV12-4 to TRBJ2-7; no clear D. The CDR3 is made up of 12 amino acids. V was clipped by 2 bases and J by 2 bases, with 4 bases between them. The CDR3 loop is CASSLLAYEQYF. The CDR3 DNA reads TGTGCCAGCAGTTTACTAGCCTACGAGCAGTACTTC.

The chain recombines TRBV9 with TRBJ2-3; D unclear. Trimming cost V 0 bases and J 2 bases, with 4 bases left between them. CDR1 is SGDLS, CDR2 YYNGEE, per germline. CDR3 length equals 13 residues. The CDR3 protein is CASSVDFTDTQYF. As DNA, the CDR3 is TGTGCCAGCAGCGTAGATTTCACAGATACGCAGTATTTT.

The sample holds a few counts of this clonotype. V and J are TRBV6-1 and TRBJ1-2; the D is unclear. This CDR3 is 14 amino acids long. The V end lost 2 bases, the J end lost 2 bases, and 9 bases lay between the germline ends. Per germline, CDR1 MNHNS and CDR2 SASEGT. CDR3 in DNA: TGTGCCAGCAGTGAACCACGGCGAAACTATGGCTACACCTTC. Translated: CASSEPRRNYGYTF.

The J gene is TRBJ1-5, the V gene TRBV25-1; D might be TRBD1 (6 bases). The CDR3 consists of 13 residues. V shed 10 bases and J shed 9 bases, with 19 bases lying between them. CDR1 and CDR2 (germline): MGHDK, SYGVNS. CDR3: CATQMGAAGPQHF. CDR3 coding DNA: TGTGCCACCCAGATGGGGGCCGCCGGGCCCCAGCATTTT.